These 22 T cell receptor beta chains were sequenced from one sample in a study of blood T cells in healthy people across ages. Sample-barcoded 5' priming and a J-beta primer mix drove a second PCR of roughly 6 to 12 cycles. TCRdb analysed the 5' RACE reads with MiXCR anew, one entry per CDR3 protein. The sample holds around 1,000,000 distinct CDR3 sequences, almost 25% seen once. The same specimen was also included in a second study, on T cells of mothers and their children.

Sequenced sample: blood. The origin of the receptors is a girl between 2 and 10 years old in good health.

This chain uses TRBV20-1 with TRBJ2-5; no clear D. Judging by the DNA end, TRBJ2-7 fits better; the J call may be wrong. CDR1 and CDR2 (germline): DFQATT, SNEGSKA (reference sequence). The length of the CDR3 is 14 residues. Here the CDR3 reads CSARGAAGPYEQYF. The CDR3, as DNA: TGCAGTGCTAGGGGCGCGGCAGGCCCTTACGAGCAGTACTTC.

The rearrangement uses TRBV29-1 and TRBJ2-3; a weak D match, TRBD1 (6 bases). From germline, CDR1 is SQVTM and CDR2 ANQGSEA. Trimming pared 0 bases from V and 5 bases from J, leaving 12 bases between. The CDR3 contains 14 residues. The CDR3 DNA follows: TGCAGCGTTGAAGACTACAGGGCCGTAGATACGCAGTATTTT. It translates to CSVEDYRAVDTQYF.

CDR3 nucleotides: TGCAGTGCCAGCGCTCTCGGCCTGGCAGGGGGATCAACTAATGAAAAACTGTTTTTT. Protein sequence: CSASALGLAGGSTNEKLFF. This chain joins TRBV20-1 and TRBJ1-4; 7 bases map to TRBD1. The J segment lost 0 bases and the V segment lost 6 bases, leaving 19 bases of the junction unmatched. From germline, CDR1 is DFQATT and CDR2 SNEGSKA (reference sequence). This CDR3 is built from 19 residues.

The chain carries TRBV27 and TRBJ2-1; a weak D match, TRBD1 (5 bases). The J call may be faulty, since TRBJ2-7 better matches the DNA end. CDR1 is MNHEY and CDR2 is SMNVEV in the germline V gene (reference sequence). CDR3 length: 13 residues. The CDR3 loop is CASSFGAYYEQYF. CDR3 coding DNA: TGTGCCAGCAGTTTTGGGGCCTACTACGAGCAGTACTTC.

The genes are TRBV20-1 and TRBJ1-2, with TRBD1 identical over 8 bases. V shed 7 bases, J shed 4 bases, and the junction held 2 bases outside the gene matches. The CDR3 runs 11 residues. Germline assignment: CDR1 DFQATT and CDR2 SNEGSKA (reference sequence). DNA of the CDR3: TGCAGTGTTACAGGGGGCTATGGCTACACCTTC. Its translation is CSVTGGYGYTF.

V usage is TRBV2 and J usage is TRBJ2-3; unclear D gene. Trimming stripped 2 bases from V and 2 bases from J, with 5 bases between. CDR1 is SNHLY and CDR2 is FYNNEI in the germline V gene. The CDR3 length is 13 residues. The CDR3 DNA sequence: TGTGCCAGCAGTGAACTCCCCACAGATACGCAGTATTTT. This sequence encodes CASSELPTDTQYF.

As to this clonotype: Mismatch with germline at one junction end may stem from a read error. The gene calls are TRBV4-2 and TRBJ2-5; possible D gene TRBD2, 7 bases. The CDR3 runs 15 residues. Germline V CDR1 and CDR2: LGHNA, YNFKEQ. CDR3 amino acids: CANSQDRGGQETQYF. For the CDR3, the DNA is TGTGCCAACAGCCAAGATAGGGGGGGCCAAGAGACCCAGTACTTC.

A few counts support this clonotype. CDR3 sequence: CASSNSGGVGETQYF. CDR3 nucleotide sequence: TGTGCCAGCAGCAACTCAGGGGGCGTTGGAGAGACCCAGTACTTC. The chain carries TRBV21-1 and TRBJ2-5; the tabulated D call, TRBD1, remains unverified against the DNA. TRBV21-1 constitutes a pseudogene. The CDR3 sequence is 15 residues long.

This clonotype was found a few times. This sequence joins TRBV4-1 and TRBJ2-5; weak D call: TRBD1 (5 bases). V lost 1 base, J lost 2 bases, and 14 bases lay in between. The CDR3 length is 16 residues. Germline CDR1 MGHRA, CDR2 YSYEKL. The CDR3 DNA sequence: TGCGCCAGCAGCCAAGTAGGGGAAAGAGCACAAGAGACCCAGTACTTC. As protein: CASSQVGERAQETQYF.

The rearrangement uses TRBV29-1 and TRBJ2-7; D ambiguous. CDR1 and CDR2 (germline): SQVTM, ANQGSEA. Trimming removed 2 bases at V and 1 base at J, with 6 bases between. This CDR3 has 12 amino acids. The CDR3 sequence is CSVESNSYEQYF. The CDR3 bases are TGCAGCGTTGAATCAAATTCCTACGAGCAGTACTTC.

This clonotype was found a few times. This chain uses TRBV12-3 or TRBV12-4 with TRBJ2-7, with a tentative D call TRBD2 (5 bases). Trimming took off 4 bases at V and 6 bases at J, with 16 bases between the two ends. The CDR3 spans 14 residues. DNA of the CDR3: TGTGCCAGCAGTTCTGGACTTAGCTCCCGCGAGCAGTACTTC. It specifies CASSSGLSSREQYF.

This chain links TRBV20-1 with TRBJ1-3, with a weak D call TRBD1 (6 bases). Germline values: CDR1 DFQATT, CDR2 SNEGSKA (reference sequence). The CDR3 extends over 14 amino acids. The V end was cut by 6 bases, the J end by 4 bases, with 16 bases between. CDR3: CSATNRERGNTIYF. In DNA form, the CDR3 reads TGCAGTGCCACGAACAGGGAGCGGGGAAACACCATATATTTT.

The V and J genes are TRBV9 and TRBJ2-3, with a tentative D call TRBD2 (6 bases). The CDR3 has 15 amino acids. Germline assignment: CDR1 SGDLS and CDR2 YYNGEE. The ends were cut back, 0 bases at V and 3 bases at J, with 11 bases in the middle. The CDR3 is CASSVEAGGTDTQYF. The CDR3 nucleotides are TGTGCCAGCAGCGTAGAAGCGGGCGGAACAGATACGCAGTATTTT.

This clonotype was detected only a few times. The genes are TRBV29-1 and TRBJ2-1; D unclear. CDR3 size: 10 residues. Trimming left V 5 bases short and J 8 bases short, with 7 bases between. CDR1 is SQVTM and CDR2 is ANQGSEA in the germline V gene. The CDR3 protein is CSVLTHEQFF. The CDR3 DNA sequence: TGCAGCGTTCTTACGCATGAGCAGTTCTTC.

The rearrangement joins TRBV29-1 to TRBJ1-4; D ambiguous. This CDR3 comprises 15 residues. Germline CDR1 SQVTM, CDR2 ANQGSEA. Trimming removed 5 bases from V and 0 bases from J, with 13 bases in between. The CDR3 here is CSVSAAPATNEKLFF. For the CDR3, the DNA is TGCAGCGTTTCGGCAGCCCCTGCAACTAATGAAAAACTGTTTTTT.

The table lists this clonotype with a few counts. The chain has TRBV6-2 or TRBV6-3 and TRBJ2-3; 7 bases line up with TRBD2. The CDR3 is 16 residues long. CDR1 and CDR2 from the germline V gene are MNHEY and SVGEGT. Trimming took 8 bases from V and 4 from J; bases not matched to a gene: 15. CDR3 nucleotides: TGTGCCAGCGCGTCTAGCGGAGGGATAATTTCAGATACGCAGTATTTT. It yields the protein CASASSGGIISDTQYF.

The V and J genes are TRBV5-1 and TRBJ2-5; D may match TRBD1 or TRBD2 (5 bases each). The germline V gene encodes CDR1 SGHRS and CDR2 YFSETQ. CDR3 length: 12 residues. The V gene lost 4 bases and the J gene lost 4 bases, with 8 bases spanning the gap. The CDR3 nucleotides are TGCGCCAGCAGCGGGGGTACAGAGACCCAGTACTTC. This gives the protein CASSGGTETQYF.

This clonotype was picked up a small number of times. This chain uses TRBV24-1 with TRBJ2-1, with no clear D. Trimming took off 0 bases at V and 1 base at J, with 6 bases between the two ends. This CDR3 region has 15 residues. The germline V gene has CDR1 KGHDR and CDR2 SFDVKD. CDR3 nucleotides: TGTGCCACCAGTGATTTGCAAAGTTCCTACAATGAGCAGTTCTTC. Translating it yields CATSDLQSSYNEQFF.

This clonotype was counted a few times. V and J are TRBV28 and TRBJ2-5; 11 bases fit TRBD1. Trimming removed 7 bases from V and 5 bases from J; junction bases left unmatched: 9. Per the germline V gene, CDR1 is MDHEN and CDR2 is SYDVKM. The CDR3 totals 15 residues. The CDR3: CASTSGQGARETQYF. CDR3 in DNA: TGTGCCAGCACTAGTGGACAGGGGGCTAGGGAGACCCAGTACTTC.

The sample holds a few counts of this clonotype. V and J are TRBV7-2 and TRBJ1-1; unclear D gene. The CDR3 contains 15 residues. The V end lost 6 bases, the J end lost 0 bases, and 14 bases lay between the germline ends. Germline V gene data show CDR1 as SGHTA and CDR2 as FQGNSA. The CDR3 sequence is CASSTGPLVNTEAFF. Here the CDR3 DNA reads TGTGCCAGCAGTACCGGGCCACTTGTGAACACTGAAGCTTTCTTT. The variable domain in full, completed from reference TRBV7-2 and TRBJ1-1, reads GAGVSQSPSNKVTEKGKDVELRCDPISGHTALYWYRQSLGQGLEFLIYFQGNSAPDKSGLPSDRFSAERTGGSVSTLTIQRTQQEDSAVYLCASSTGPLVNTEAFFGQGTRLTVV.

The V gene is TRBV7-6, the J gene TRBJ2-5; TRBD1 aligns across 7 bases. CDR3 length: 16 residues. Losses at the gene ends were 5 bases for V and 2 bases for J; bases not matched to a gene: 11. In germline, CDR1 is SGHVS, CDR2 FNYEAQ. Here the CDR3 reads CASSEGSGQTQETQYF. The CDR3 DNA sequence: TGTGCCAGCAGCGAAGGTTCGGGACAGACTCAAGAGACCCAGTACTTC.

The chain combines TRBV7-6 with TRBJ1-4; 7 positions match TRBD1. Losses at the gene ends were 5 bases for V and 7 bases for J; bases not matched to a gene: 4. The CDR3 sequence is 13 residues long. Looked up from germline, CDR1 is SGHVS and CDR2 is FNYEAQ. CDR3 loop: CASSHGTVEKLFF. Written as DNA, the CDR3 is TGTGCCAGCAGCCATGGGACAGTTGAAAAACTGTTTTTT.